The 16 T cell receptor beta chains given below trace back to one sample, sequenced in a study of cytomegalovirus exposure and HLA in healthy donors (TCRdb year 2017). Library preparation was by the immunoSEQ multiplex PCR assay. A mixture of 60 forward primers for TCR Vbeta segments and 13 reverse primers for TCR Jbeta segments was used in the multiplex PCR. TCRdb mirrors the immuneACCESS table, restricted to in-frame sequences. Some clones are absent from its copies; in checked studies, under half trace to an unresolved V gene, and the reason for the others is unknown. The table for this sample lists about 130,000 clones; around 81% of them were counted only once. Jointly, the top ten make up approximately 1.3% of the sample. Sequencing was performed on PBMCs. These receptor sequences come from a female donor in good health and CMV-seronegative.

The chain carries TRBV7-8 and TRBJ2-5; 9 nucleotides match TRBD2. J gave up 6 bases and V 1 base, and 12 bases lay outside the gene matches. Germline CDR1 reads SGHVS; CDR2 reads FQNEAQ. The CDR3 has 17 amino acids. The CDR3 reads CASSLVGGGGGAKTQYF. In DNA form, the CDR3 reads TGTGCCAGCAGCTTAGTTGGGGGTGGCGGGGGGGCGAAGACCCAGTACTTC. The full variable domain, its missing parts supplied by reference TRBV7-8 and TRBJ2-5, is GAGVSQSPRYKVAKRGQDVALRCDPISGHVSLFWYQQALGQGPEFLTYFQNEAQLDKSGLPSDRFFAERPEGSVSTLKIQRTQQEDSAVYLCASSLVGGGGGAKTQYFGPGTRLLVL.

This chain joins TRBV4-1 and TRBJ1-6, with D perhaps TRBD1 (5 bases). Germline V gene sequence: CDR1 MGHRA, CDR2 YSYEKL. The CDR3 extends over 15 amino acids. Trimming shortened V by 4 bases and J by 8 bases, and 15 bases separated the two germline ends. In DNA form, the CDR3 reads TGCGCCAGCAGCCCCTGGGGCAAAGGGGATTCACCCCTCCACTTT. Its translation: CASSPWGKGDSPLHF.

The V gene is TRBV11-3, the J gene TRBJ2-7; TRBD2 aligns across 14 bases. Germline-derived CDR1 and CDR2 are SGHNT and YENEEA. There are 14 residues in the CDR3. After removal of 5 bases from V and 6 bases from J, the junction contained 3 bases not matched to a gene. The CDR3 sequence is CASSMGTSGSEQYF. The CDR3 DNA sequence: TGTGCCAGCAGCATGGGGACTAGCGGGAGCGAGCAGTACTTC.

This clone came up once. The chain combines TRBV6-1 with TRBJ2-3; 8 bases agree with TRBD2. Losses at the gene ends were 4 bases for V and 3 bases for J; bases not matched to a gene: 6. Germline V gives CDR1 MNHNS, CDR2 SASEGT. This CDR3 is 15 amino acids long. The CDR3 nucleotides read TGTGCCAGCAGTGTTCGCGGGGGGCGTACAGATACGCAGTATTTT. Amino acids: CASSVRGGRTDTQYF.

The chain links TRBV7-3 to TRBJ2-3; a weak D match, TRBD1 (5 bases). V lost 4 bases, J lost 1 base, and 12 bases lay in between. Germline CDR1 reads SGHTA; CDR2 reads FQGTGA. The CDR3 covers 15 residues. Written as DNA, the CDR3 is TGTGCCAGCAGCTCCTCAGGGCAACGCACAGATACGCAGTATTTT. It translates to CASSSSGQRTDTQYF.

The gene calls are TRBV15 and TRBJ2-1; possible D gene TRBD2, 5 bases. Deletions cut 1 base from V and 0 bases from J, with 10 bases between. CDR1 and CDR2 (germline): LNHNV, YYDKDF (reference sequence). The CDR3 loop spans 16 amino acids. The CDR3 DNA reads TGTGCCACCAGCAGAGGCGGCACTAGCTCCTACAATGAGCAGTTCTTC. It translates to CATSRGGTSSYNEQFF.

This rearrangement joins TRBV6-1 to TRBJ1-5, with D possibly TRBD1 on 5 matching bases. Trimming shortened V by 6 bases and J by 3 bases, and 15 bases separated the two germline ends. The V gene's germline CDR1 is MNHNS and CDR2 SASEGT. This CDR3 is 15 amino acids long. The CDR3 sequence: CASSREQLLNQPQHF. In nucleotides, the CDR3 is TGTGCCAGCAGCAGGGAACAGCTACTCAATCAGCCCCAGCATTTT.

This clone was seen a few times. The rearrangement joins TRBV4-2 to TRBJ2-3, with 14 bases that match TRBD2. This CDR3 spans 16 amino acids. Germline trimming cut 1 base from V and 4 bases from J; bases unmatched to any gene: 1. CDR1 and CDR2 from the germline V gene are LGHNA and YNFKEQ. CDR3 amino acids: CASSQGLAGGPDTQYF. The CDR3 DNA reads as TGTGCCAGCAGCCAAGGACTAGCGGGGGGGCCAGATACGCAGTATTTT.

V and J are TRBV9 and TRBJ2-5, with D perhaps TRBD2 (6 bases). The CDR3 has 14 residues. Looked up from germline, CDR1 is SGDLS and CDR2 is YYNGEE. Trimming took off 0 bases at V and 4 bases at J, with 10 bases between the two ends. The CDR3 loop is CASSVVGSSETQYF. The CDR3 region has the DNA TGTGCCAGCAGCGTAGTCGGGAGTTCAGAGACCCAGTACTTC.

CDR3 region: CASSQDSGAGWGYTF. The CDR3 nucleotides read TGCGCCAGCAGCCAAGATTCAGGGGCCGGATGGGGCTACACCTTC. The chain employs TRBV4-1 and TRBJ1-2, with a tentative D call TRBD1 (6 bases). V was trimmed by 0 bases and J by 8 bases, leaving 16 bases between them. This CDR3 comprises 15 residues. Germline V gene sequence: CDR1 MGHRA, CDR2 YSYEKL.

The chain combines TRBV5-1 with TRBJ2-5; 8 bases agree with TRBD1. The J call may be incorrect, as the DNA end agrees better with TRBJ2-7. CDR3 length: 14 amino acids. Germline CDR1 and CDR2: SGHRS and YFSETQ. The CDR3 DNA is TGCGCCAGCAAGGGAGGACAGGGATCCTACGAGCAGTACTTC. Translating gives CASKGGQGSYEQYF.

The chain couples TRBV6-1 to TRBJ1-2; the D is unclear. The CDR3 extends over 12 amino acids. In germline, CDR1 is MNHNS, CDR2 SASEGT. Trimming took 7 bases from V and 4 from J, leaving 10 bases between them. CDR3 nucleotide sequence: TGTGCCAGCATGGCACAGCTCTATGGCTACACCTTC. Translating gives CASMAQLYGYTF.

V usage is TRBV23-1 and J usage is TRBJ2-5, with TRBD2 matching 13 bases. TRBV23-1 belongs to the ORF category, with a function that is uncertain. V shed 0 bases, J shed 5 bases, and the junction held 9 bases outside the gene matches. The CDR3 extends over 18 amino acids. CDR3 nucleotides: TGCGCCAGCAGTCAATCTATGTCACTAGCGGGGGGGGGCGAGACCCAGTACTTC. Protein product: CASSQSMSLAGGGETQYF.

The chain's CDR3 is CSVPTRQGHGYTF. The CDR3, as DNA: TGCAGCGTTCCGACGAGACAGGGTCATGGCTACACCTTC. The chain joins TRBV29-1 to TRBJ1-2, with 7 bases fitting TRBD1. Germline loops: CDR1 SQVTM, CDR2 ANQGSEA. CDR3 length: 13 residues. Losses at the gene ends were 5 bases for V and 6 bases for J; bases not matched to a gene: 9. The whole variable domain, filled in from reference TRBV29-1 and TRBJ1-2, reads SAVISQKPSRDICQRGTSLTIQCQVDSQVTMMFWYRQQPGQSLTLIATANQGSEATYESGFVIDKFPISRPNLTFSTLTVSNMSPEDSSIYLCSVPTRQGHGYTFGSGTRLTVV.

The chain is built from TRBV13 and TRBJ1-6; 10 positions agree with TRBD1. Germline lookup yields CDR1 PRHDT and CDR2 FYEKMQ (reference sequence). The CDR3 consists of 13 residues. J lost 9 bases, V lost 4 bases, and 0 bases had no gene match. The CDR3 DNA reads TGTGCCAGCAGCTGGGACAGGGGTTCACCCCTCCACTTT. Protein product: CASSWDRGSPLHF.

The V call is TRBV7-2, the J call TRBJ2-7, with 8 bases aligning to TRBD1. Germline V gives CDR1 SGHTA, CDR2 FQGNSA. The trim removed 0 bases at V and 0 bases at J, leaving 7 bases unmatched. The CDR3 has 17 residues. The CDR3 coding sequence is TGTGCCAGCAGCTTAGCGGGAGGACAGGGAAGCTCCTACGAGCAGTACTTC. Its translation is CASSLAGGQGSSYEQYF.